This TCR beta chain was sequenced in a study of metastatic and nonmetastatic thyroid tumors. Study at large: It was across blood and tumor or nodule tissue from malignant and benign thyroid patients that repertoires were compared.

TCRdb reprocessed the PCR reads using MiXCR. The profile shows tens of thousands of clones, about 30% of them singletons. This clone was counted at least ten times. Its antigen is still unknown. Study observations and caveats: Patients with malignant thyroid tumors reportedly had significantly higher TCR beta diversity than those with benign nodules, in blood and tumor.

No patient received treatment before thyroid surgery. V lost 0 bases and J 10 bases, leaving 13 bases between the germline ends. This CDR3 contains 14 residues. The germline CDR1 and CDR2 sequences are SEHNR and FQNEAQ (reference sequence). The TCR originated in a female donor with papillary thyroid cancer or a benign thyroid nodule (not recorded which). Some clones in this sample may be carry-over from other donors' samples. What was sequenced was blood. V gene TRBV7-9 combines with J gene TRBJ2-1; perhaps TRBD2 as D (5 bases). The CDR3 nucleotides read TGTGCCAGCAGCTTAGCGGGAGTCATTGGGGAGCAGTTCTTC. Its protein is CASSLAGVIGEQFF.